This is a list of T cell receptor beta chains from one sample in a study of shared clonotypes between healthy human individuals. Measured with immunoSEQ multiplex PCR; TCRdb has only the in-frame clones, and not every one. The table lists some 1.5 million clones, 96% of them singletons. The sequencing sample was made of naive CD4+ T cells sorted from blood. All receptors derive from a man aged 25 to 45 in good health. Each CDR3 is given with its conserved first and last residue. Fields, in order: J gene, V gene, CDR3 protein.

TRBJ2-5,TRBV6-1,CASSPAGGGGKTQYF
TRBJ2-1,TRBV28,CARGGYNEQFF
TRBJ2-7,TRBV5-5,CASSSSPGAFYEQYF
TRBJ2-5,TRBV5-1,CASSPPVAAGGQETQYF
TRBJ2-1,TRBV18,CASSKQGSYNEQFF
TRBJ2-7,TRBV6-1,CASKRSNRGINEQYF
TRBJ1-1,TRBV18,CASSPRRAGGTEAFF
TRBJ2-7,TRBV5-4,CASSPRTGSYEQYF
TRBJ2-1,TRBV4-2,CASSQEDQGADEQFF
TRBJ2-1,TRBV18,CASSPIGSRNLNNEQFF
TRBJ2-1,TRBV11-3,CASSSGQYNEQFF
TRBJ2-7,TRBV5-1,CASSSGLAATYEQYF
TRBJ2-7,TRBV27,CASSLQGGTHEQYF
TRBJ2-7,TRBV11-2,CASSLIQGFGGEQYF
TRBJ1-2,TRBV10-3,CAITEQGSGYTF
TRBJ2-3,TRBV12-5,CASGYGPSGTDTQYF
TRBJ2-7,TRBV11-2,CASSSSVAGGYEQYF
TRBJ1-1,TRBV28,CASVSTVLNTEAFF
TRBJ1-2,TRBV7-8,CASSLGFNYGYTF
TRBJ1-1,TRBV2,CARRSGQTNTEAFF
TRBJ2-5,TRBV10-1,CASSESTGGRQETQYF
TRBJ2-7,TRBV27,CASSLYPIPTYRGLGEQYF
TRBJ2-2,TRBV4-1,CASSQDGRDTSWTGELFF
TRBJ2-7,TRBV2,CASSVGAPREQYF
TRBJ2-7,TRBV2,CASSAPSPGLARSYEQYF
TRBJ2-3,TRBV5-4,CASSLTLAKKDTQYF
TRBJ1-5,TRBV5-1,CASSLDVNSNQPQHF
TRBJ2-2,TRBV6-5,CASSSRLYTGELFF
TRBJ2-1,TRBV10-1,CASSESTASYNEQFF
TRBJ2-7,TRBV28,CASSLGDTWQYF
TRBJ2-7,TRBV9,CASSVAVTPYEQYF
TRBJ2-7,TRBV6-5,CASRANRGNPYEQYF
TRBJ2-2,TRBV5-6,CASSWGRFANTGELFF
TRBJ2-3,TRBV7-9,CASSFGLGLPDTQYF
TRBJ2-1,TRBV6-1,CASSDGTNKLWVANEQFF
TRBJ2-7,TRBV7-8,CASSPRRVGPTYEQYF
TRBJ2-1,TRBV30,CAWMRTSGSLDEQFF
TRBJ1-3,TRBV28,CASSLGVEPTVGNTIYF
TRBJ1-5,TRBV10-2,CASSGTVSNQPQHF
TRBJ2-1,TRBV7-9,CASSLAPGTSGRDWSEQFF
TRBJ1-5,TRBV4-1,CASSQEGTGSNQPQHF
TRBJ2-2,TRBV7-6,CASSLVQLTNTGELFF
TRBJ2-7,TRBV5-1,CASRMDLYEQYF
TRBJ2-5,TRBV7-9,CASSRSETQYF